This T cell receptor beta chain was profiled in a study of blood T cell repertoires in COVID-19. Assay used: immunoSEQ multiplex PCR; TCRdb lists only in-frame clones, some missing. This sample has 450,000 to 500,000 clones, with 70% to 90% found just once. Germline V lookup: CDR1 SGHTA, CDR2 FQGTGA. V was pared by 5 bases and J by 5 bases, with 12 bases between. The CDR3 is 13 residues long. This clonotype was sampled from a human donor in a cohort sampled during active COVID-19. The genes are TRBV7-3 and TRBJ1-1; D is undetermined. Specimen: peripheral blood. This chain's CDR3 is CASSLNRGTEAFF. The DNA of the CDR3 is TGTGCCAGCAGCCTAAACCGGGGTACTGAAGCTTTCTTT.